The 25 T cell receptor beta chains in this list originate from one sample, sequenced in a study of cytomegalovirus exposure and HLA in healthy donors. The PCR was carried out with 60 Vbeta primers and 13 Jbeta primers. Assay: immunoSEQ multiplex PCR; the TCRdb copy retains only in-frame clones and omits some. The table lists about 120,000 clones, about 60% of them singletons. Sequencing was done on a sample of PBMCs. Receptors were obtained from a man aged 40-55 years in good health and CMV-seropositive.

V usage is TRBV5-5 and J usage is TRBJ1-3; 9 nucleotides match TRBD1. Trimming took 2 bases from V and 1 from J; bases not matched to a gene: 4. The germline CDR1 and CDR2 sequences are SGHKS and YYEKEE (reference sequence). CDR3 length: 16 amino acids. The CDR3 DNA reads TGTGCCAGCAGCTTTTCACAGGGGGCATCTGGAAACACCATATATTTT. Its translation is CASSFSQGASGNTIYF.

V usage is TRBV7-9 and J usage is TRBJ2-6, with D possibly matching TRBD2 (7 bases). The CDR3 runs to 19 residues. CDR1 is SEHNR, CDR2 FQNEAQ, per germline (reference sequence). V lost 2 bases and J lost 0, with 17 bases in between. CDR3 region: CASSLNFGGPSSGANVLTF. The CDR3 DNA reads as TGTGCCAGCAGCTTAAATTTCGGGGGGCCGAGCTCTGGGGCCAACGTCCTGACTTTC.

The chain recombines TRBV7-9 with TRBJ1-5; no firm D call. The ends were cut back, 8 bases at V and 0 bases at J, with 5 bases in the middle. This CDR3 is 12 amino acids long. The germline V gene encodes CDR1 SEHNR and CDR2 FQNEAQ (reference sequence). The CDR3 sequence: CASAYSNQPQHF. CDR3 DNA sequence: TGTGCCAGCGCGTATAGCAATCAGCCCCAGCATTTT.

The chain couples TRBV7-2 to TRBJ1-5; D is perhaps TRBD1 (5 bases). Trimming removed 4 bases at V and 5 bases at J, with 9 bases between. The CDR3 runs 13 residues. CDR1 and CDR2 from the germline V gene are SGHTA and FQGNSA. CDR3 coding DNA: TGTGCCAGCAGCTCGGGGGTATATCAGCCCCAGCATTTT. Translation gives CASSSGVYQPQHF.

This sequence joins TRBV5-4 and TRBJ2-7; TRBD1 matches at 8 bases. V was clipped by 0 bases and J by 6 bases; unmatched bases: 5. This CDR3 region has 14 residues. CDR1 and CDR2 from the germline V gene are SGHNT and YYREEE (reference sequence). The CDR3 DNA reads TGTGCCAGCAGCTTGGCTGTGACAGGGGCCGAGCAGTACTTC. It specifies CASSLAVTGAEQYF.

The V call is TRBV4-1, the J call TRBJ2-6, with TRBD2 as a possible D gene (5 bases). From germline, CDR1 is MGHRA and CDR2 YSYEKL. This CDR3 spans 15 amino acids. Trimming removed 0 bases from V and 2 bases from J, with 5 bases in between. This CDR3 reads CASSQERAGANVLTF. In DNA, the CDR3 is TGCGCCAGCAGCCAAGAGAGGGCTGGGGCCAACGTCCTGACTTTC.

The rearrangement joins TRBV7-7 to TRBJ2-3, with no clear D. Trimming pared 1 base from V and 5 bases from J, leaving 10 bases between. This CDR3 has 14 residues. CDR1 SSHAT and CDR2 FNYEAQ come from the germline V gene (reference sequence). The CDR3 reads CASSLGTPGDTQYF. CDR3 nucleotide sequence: TGTGCCAGCAGCTTAGGCACCCCGGGAGATACGCAGTATTTT.

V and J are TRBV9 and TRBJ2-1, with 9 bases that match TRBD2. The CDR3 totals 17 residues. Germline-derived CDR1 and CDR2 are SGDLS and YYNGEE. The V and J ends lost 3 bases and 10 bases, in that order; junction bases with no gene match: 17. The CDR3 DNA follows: TGTGCCAGCAGCGCCGGACTAGCGCGATTTGTGGTATGGGAGCAGTTCTTC. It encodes CASSAGLARFVVWEQFF.

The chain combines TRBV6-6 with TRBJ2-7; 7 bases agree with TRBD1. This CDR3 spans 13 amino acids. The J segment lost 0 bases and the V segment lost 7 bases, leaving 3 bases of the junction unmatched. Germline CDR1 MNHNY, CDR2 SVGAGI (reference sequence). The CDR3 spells CASKRDSSYEQYF. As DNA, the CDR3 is TGTGCCAGCAAAAGGGACAGCTCCTACGAGCAGTACTTC.

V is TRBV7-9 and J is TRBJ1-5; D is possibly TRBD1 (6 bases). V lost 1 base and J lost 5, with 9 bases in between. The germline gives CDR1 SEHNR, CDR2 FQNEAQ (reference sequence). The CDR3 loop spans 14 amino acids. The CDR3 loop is CASSLGGGHQPQHF. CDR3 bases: TGTGCCAGCAGCTTAGGGGGGGGGCATCAGCCCCAGCATTTT.

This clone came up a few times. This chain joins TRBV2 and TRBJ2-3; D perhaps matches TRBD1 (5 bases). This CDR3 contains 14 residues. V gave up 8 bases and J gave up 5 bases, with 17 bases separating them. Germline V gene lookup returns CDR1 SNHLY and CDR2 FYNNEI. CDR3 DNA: TGTGCCAGCCGCCGGATGGATAGGGGAGATACGCAGTATTTT. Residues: CASRRMDRGDTQYF.

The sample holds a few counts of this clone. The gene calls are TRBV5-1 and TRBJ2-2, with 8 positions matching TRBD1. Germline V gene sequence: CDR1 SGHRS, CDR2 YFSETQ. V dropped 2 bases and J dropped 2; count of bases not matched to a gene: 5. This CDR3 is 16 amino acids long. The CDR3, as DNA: TGCGCCAGCAGCTTTACCGGGACAGGAAACACCGGGGAGCTGTTTTTT. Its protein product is CASSFTGTGNTGELFF.

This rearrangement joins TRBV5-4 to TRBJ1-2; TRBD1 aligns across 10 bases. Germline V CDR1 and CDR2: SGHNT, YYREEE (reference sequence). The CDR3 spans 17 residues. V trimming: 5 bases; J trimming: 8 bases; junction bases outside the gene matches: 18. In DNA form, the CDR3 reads TGTGCCAGCAGGAACCCGGGACAGGGGACGCGACTACAGGGCTACACCTTC. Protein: CASRNPGQGTRLQGYTF.

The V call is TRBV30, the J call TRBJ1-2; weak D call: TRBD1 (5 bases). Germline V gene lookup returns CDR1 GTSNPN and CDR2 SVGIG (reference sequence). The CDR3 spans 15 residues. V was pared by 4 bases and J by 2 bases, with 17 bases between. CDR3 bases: TGTGCCTGGACTTGGGGGGAGCTGGCAAACTATGGCTACACCTTC. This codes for CAWTWGELANYGYTF.

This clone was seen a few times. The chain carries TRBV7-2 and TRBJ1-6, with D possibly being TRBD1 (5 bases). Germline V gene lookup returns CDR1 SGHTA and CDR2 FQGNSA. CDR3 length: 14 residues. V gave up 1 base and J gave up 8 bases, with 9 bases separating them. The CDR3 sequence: CASSLEGWDSPLHF. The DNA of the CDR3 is TGTGCCAGCAGCTTAGAGGGGTGGGATTCACCCCTCCACTTT.

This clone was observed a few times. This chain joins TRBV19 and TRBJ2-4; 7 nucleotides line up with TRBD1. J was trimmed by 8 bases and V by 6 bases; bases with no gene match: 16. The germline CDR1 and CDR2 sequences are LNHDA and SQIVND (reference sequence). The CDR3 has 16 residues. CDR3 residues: CASRKGQGDLWDIQYF. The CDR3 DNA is TGTGCCAGTAGGAAGGGGCAGGGGGACCTGTGGGACATTCAGTACTTC.

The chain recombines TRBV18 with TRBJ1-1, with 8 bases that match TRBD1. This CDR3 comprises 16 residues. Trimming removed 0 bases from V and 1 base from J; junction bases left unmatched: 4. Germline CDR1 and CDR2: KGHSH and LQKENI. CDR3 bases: TGTGCCAGCTCACCACCCCAGGGGGCTGGGAACACTGAAGCTTTCTTT. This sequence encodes CASSPPQGAGNTEAFF.

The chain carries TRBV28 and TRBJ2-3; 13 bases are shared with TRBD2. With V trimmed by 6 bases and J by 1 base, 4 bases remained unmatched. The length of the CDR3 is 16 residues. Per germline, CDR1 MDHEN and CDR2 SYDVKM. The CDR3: CASSPGLAGGTDTQYF. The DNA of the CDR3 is TGTGCCAGCAGCCCAGGACTAGCGGGAGGCACAGATACGCAGTATTTT.

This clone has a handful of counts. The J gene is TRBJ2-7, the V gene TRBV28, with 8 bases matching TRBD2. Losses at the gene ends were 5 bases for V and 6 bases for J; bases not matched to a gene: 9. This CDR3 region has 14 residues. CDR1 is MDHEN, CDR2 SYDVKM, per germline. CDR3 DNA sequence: TGTGCCAGCAGTGCGGGACTAGTCGTTGTCGAGCAGTACTTC. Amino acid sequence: CASSAGLVVVEQYF.

The CDR3 sequence is CASSEFGGAWNRDTIYF. The CDR3 nucleotides read TGTGCCAGCAGTGAATTTGGGGGGGCATGGAATCGAGACACCATATATTTT. This chain connects TRBV6-1 to TRBJ1-3; a weak D match, TRBD1 (6 bases). The CDR3 length is 17 residues. Per the germline V gene, CDR1 is MNHNS and CDR2 is SASEGT. V lost 2 bases and J 8 bases, leaving 22 bases between the germline ends.

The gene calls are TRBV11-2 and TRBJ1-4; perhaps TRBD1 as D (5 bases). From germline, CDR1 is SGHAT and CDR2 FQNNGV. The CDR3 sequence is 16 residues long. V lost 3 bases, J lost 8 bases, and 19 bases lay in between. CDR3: CASSFSGGGYREKLFF. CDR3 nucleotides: TGTGCCAGCAGCTTTTCTGGGGGAGGGTATCGCGAAAAACTGTTTTTT.

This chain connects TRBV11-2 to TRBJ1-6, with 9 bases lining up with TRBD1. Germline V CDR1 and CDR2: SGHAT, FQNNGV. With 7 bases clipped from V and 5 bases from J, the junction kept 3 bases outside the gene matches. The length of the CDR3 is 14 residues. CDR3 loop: CASTWTGDNSPLHF. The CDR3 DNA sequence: TGTGCCAGCACCTGGACAGGGGATAATTCACCCCTCCACTTT.

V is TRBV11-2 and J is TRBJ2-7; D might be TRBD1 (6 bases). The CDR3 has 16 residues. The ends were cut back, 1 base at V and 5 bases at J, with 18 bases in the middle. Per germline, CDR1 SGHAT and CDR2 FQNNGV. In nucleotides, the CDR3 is TGTGCCAGCAGCTTAGGTTTTAGGACAGTAGTCGACGAGCAGTACTTC. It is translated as CASSLGFRTVVDEQYF. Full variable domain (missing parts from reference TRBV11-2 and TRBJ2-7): EAGVAQSPRYKIIEKRQSVAFWCNPISGHATLYWYQQILGQGPKLLIQFQNNGVVDDSQLPKDRFSAERLKGVDSTLKIQPAKLEDSAVYLCASSLGFRTVVDEQYFGPGTRLTVT.

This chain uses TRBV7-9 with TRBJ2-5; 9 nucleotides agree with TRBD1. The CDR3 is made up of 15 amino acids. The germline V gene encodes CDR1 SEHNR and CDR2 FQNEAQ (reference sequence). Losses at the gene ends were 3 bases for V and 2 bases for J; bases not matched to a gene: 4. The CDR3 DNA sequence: TGTGCCAGCAGCTTTGGACAGGGGACTCAAGAGACCCAGTACTTC. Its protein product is CASSFGQGTQETQYF.

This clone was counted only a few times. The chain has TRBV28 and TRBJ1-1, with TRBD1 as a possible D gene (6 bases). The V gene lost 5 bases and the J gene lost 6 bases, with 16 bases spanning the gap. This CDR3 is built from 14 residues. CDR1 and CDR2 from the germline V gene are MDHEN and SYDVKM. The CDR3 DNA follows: TGTGCCAGCAGTCCAACAGGGTCTGGCTCTGAAGCTTTCTTT. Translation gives CASSPTGSGSEAFF.